Presented here are 30 T cell receptor beta chains from one specimen sequenced in a study of blood T cell repertoires in COVID-19. This table comes from immunoSEQ multiplex PCR, and its TCRdb copy is limited to in-frame clones, with some not included. In the table there are hundreds of thousands of clones, 80% to 90% of which are singletons. The sequenced sample was PBMCs or T cells enriched from blood (not recorded which). Receptors were obtained from a man aged 18 to 29 who had recovered from COVID-19.

V and J are TRBV5-6 and TRBJ1-2; perhaps TRBD1 as D (5 bases). This CDR3 has 15 residues. CDR1 and CDR2 (germline): SGHDT, YYEEEE. Between the trimmed V and J ends, which lost 4 bases and 3 bases, there was a span of 16 bases. The CDR3 DNA follows: TGTGCCAGCAGCCGTGGCGGAAGGGGCGACTATGGCTACACCTTC. This gives the protein CASSRGGRGDYGYTF.

This clone was detected a few times. The rearrangement links TRBV7-9 to TRBJ2-1; 9 bases fit TRBD1. V shed 10 bases and J 1 base; nucleotides not matched to a gene: 11. Germline CDR1 is SEHNR and CDR2 is FQNEAQ (reference sequence). This CDR3 is built from 16 residues. CDR3 bases: TGTGCCATCGACACCGGACAGGGGCTTTCCTACAATGAGCAGTTCTTC. Encoded protein: CAIDTGQGLSYNEQFF.

DNA of the CDR3: TGCAGTGCTAGTTCGGGGGAGGGCTACACCTTC. Protein sequence: CSASSGEGYTF. The chain employs TRBV20-1 and TRBJ1-2; a weak D match, TRBD1 (5 bases). The CDR3 extends over 11 amino acids. Trimming stripped 3 bases from V and 8 bases from J, with 10 bases between. The germline gives CDR1 DFQATT, CDR2 SNEGSKA (reference sequence).

The chain is built from TRBV3-1 (or the pseudogene TRBV3-2) and TRBJ1-2; 8 bases are a match to TRBD1. With V trimmed by 4 bases and J by 7 bases, 5 bases remained unmatched. Germline loops: CDR1 LGHDT, CDR2 YNNKEL (reference sequence). The CDR3 is 13 amino acids. The DNA of the CDR3 is TGTGCCAGCAGCCGGGGACAGGTCCGTGGCTACACCTTC. Its protein is CASSRGQVRGYTF.

The gene calls are TRBV9 and TRBJ2-7; 11 positions agree with TRBD2. The CDR3 is 15 residues long. The J segment lost 2 bases and the V segment lost 2 bases, leaving 3 bases of the junction unmatched. Germline CDR1 reads SGDLS; CDR2 reads YYNGEE. In DNA form, the CDR3 reads TGTGCCAGCAGCGTTGGACTAGCGGGTGCCTACGAGCAGTACTTC. Amino acid sequence: CASSVGLAGAYEQYF.

The genes are TRBV6-4 and TRBJ2-3, with a weak D call TRBD1 (6 bases). The CDR3 length is 13 residues. Trimming removed 3 bases from V and 4 bases from J, with 8 bases in between. CDR1 is MRHNA, CDR2 SNTAGT, per germline. DNA for the CDR3: TGTGCCAGCAGTGAACAGGGCTCAGATACGCAGTATTTT. Translating it yields CASSEQGSDTQYF.

The CDR3 sequence: CASSRGQTYEQYF. The CDR3 DNA is TGCGCCAGCAGCAGGGGACAGACCTACGAGCAGTACTTC. The rearrangement links TRBV5-1 to TRBJ2-7; 7 bases are a match to TRBD1. J lost 2 bases, V lost 4 bases, and 3 bases had no gene match. CDR3 length: 13 amino acids. Germline values: CDR1 SGHRS, CDR2 YFSETQ.

V usage is TRBV30 and J usage is TRBJ1-3; 7 bases are a match to TRBD1. J was trimmed by 4 bases and V by 2 bases; bases with no gene match: 5. The CDR3 totals 14 residues. Germline loops: CDR1 GTSNPN, CDR2 SVGIG (reference sequence). CDR3: CAWSLRGQGNTIYF. CDR3 nucleotide sequence: TGTGCCTGGAGTTTAAGGGGGCAAGGAAACACCATATATTTT. Combining the CDR3 with reference TRBV30 and TRBJ1-3 gives the whole variable domain SQTIHQWPATLVQPVGSPLSLECTVEGTSNPNLYWYRQAAGRGLQLLFYSVGIGQISSEVPQNLSASRPQDRQFILSSKKLLLSDSGFYLCAWSLRGQGNTIYFGEGSWLTVV.

The CDR3 region has the DNA TGTGCCAGCAGCTCTACCGGGACAGGGGGGATCTTCTATGGCTACACCTTC. Its protein product is CASSSTGTGGIFYGYTF. This chain uses TRBV4-2 with TRBJ1-2; TRBD1 matches at 11 bases. V was pared by 5 bases and J by 4 bases, with 12 bases of the junction left unmatched. CDR3 length: 17 residues. Per germline, CDR1 LGHNA and CDR2 YNFKEQ.

The V gene is TRBV6-5, the J gene TRBJ1-5; no definite D call. The CDR3 is made up of 13 amino acids. Trimming stripped 0 bases from V and 4 bases from J, with 4 bases between. Germline V gene lookup returns CDR1 MNHEY and CDR2 SVGAGI. CDR3 DNA: TGTGCCAGCAGTTACTCGCGGAATCAGCCCCAGCATTTT. This codes for CASSYSRNQPQHF.

This clone has more than one count but fewer than ten. CDR3 protein: CASSPVGGGGYTF. The CDR3, as DNA: TGTGCCAGCTCACCTGTTGGGGGAGGAGGCTACACCTTC. The chain links TRBV18 to TRBJ1-2, with D possibly matching TRBD1 (5 bases). The CDR3 is 13 amino acids. Trimming shortened V by 3 bases and J by 8 bases, and 13 bases separated the two germline ends. Germline V gene sequence: CDR1 KGHSH, CDR2 LQKENI.

The chain couples TRBV5-1 to TRBJ1-2; 7 bases line up with TRBD1. J was trimmed by 3 bases and V by 4 bases; bases with no gene match: 9. Germline V gene lookup returns CDR1 SGHRS and CDR2 YFSETQ. The CDR3 spans 15 residues. CDR3: CASSPVGDSYYGYTF. DNA for the CDR3: TGCGCCAGCAGCCCCGTCGGGGACAGTTACTATGGCTACACCTTC.

The chain is built from TRBV14 and TRBJ2-1; TRBD1 matches at 8 bases. The CDR3 totals 17 residues. The ends lost 0 bases at V and 3 bases at J; junction bases unmatched: 7. The germline CDR1 and CDR2 sequences are SGHDN and FVKESK. The DNA for the CDR3 is TGTGCCAGCAGCCAAGATAAGGGAGACAGGGGCTACAATGAGCAGTTCTTC. Translation: CASSQDKGDRGYNEQFF.

This clone appeared once. The chain joins TRBV14 to TRBJ1-2; D not resolved. The V end lost 2 bases, the J end lost 2 bases, and 6 bases lay between the germline ends. Germline CDR1 SGHDN, CDR2 FVKESK. The CDR3 has 13 residues. CDR3 sequence reads: CASSQQVNYGYTF. The CDR3 nucleotides read TGTGCCAGCAGCCAACAGGTGAACTATGGCTACACCTTC. Combining the CDR3 with reference TRBV14 and TRBJ1-2 gives the whole variable domain EAGVTQFPSHSVIEKGQTVTLRCDPISGHDNLYWYRRVMGKEIKFLLHFVKESKQDESGMPNNRFLAERTGGTYSTLKVQPAELEDSGVYFCASSQQVNYGYTFGSGTRLTVV.

V usage is TRBV5-1 and J usage is TRBJ1-4; 9 bases map to TRBD1. This CDR3 is 17 amino acids long. CDR1 and CDR2 from the germline V gene are SGHRS and YFSETQ. Losses at the gene ends were 3 bases for V and 5 bases for J; bases not matched to a gene: 11. The CDR3 DNA follows: TGCGCCAGCAGCTCTAGCCCTCAGACAGGGGGGAATGAAAAACTGTTTTTT. Protein product: CASSSSPQTGGNEKLFF.

About this clone: Other DNA sequences from this sample encode an identical CDR3 as well. This chain links TRBV28 with TRBJ2-7, with D possibly being TRBD1 (6 bases). This CDR3 has 11 residues. The germline CDR1 and CDR2 sequences are MDHEN and SYDVKM. V lost 3 bases to trimming and J lost 6 bases, with 6 bases between them. The CDR3 loop is CASSFRGEQYF. DNA of the CDR3: TGTGCCAGCAGTTTCAGGGGCGAGCAGTACTTC.

The rearrangement joins TRBV18 to TRBJ1-6; tentative D call: TRBD1 (6 bases). Germline V gene data show CDR1 as KGHSH and CDR2 as LQKENI. V was trimmed by 3 bases and J by 5 bases, leaving 11 bases between them. The CDR3 is 15 residues long. The CDR3 is CASSPLDRNNSPLHF. Written as DNA, the CDR3 is TGTGCCAGCTCACCGCTGGACAGAAATAATTCACCCCTCCACTTT.

The V call is TRBV11-3, the J call TRBJ2-3; TRBD2 agrees at 11 bases. Germline CDR1 is SGHNT and CDR2 is YENEEA. The J segment lost 8 bases and the V segment lost 4 bases, leaving 2 bases of the junction unmatched. The CDR3 has 13 amino acids. The CDR3 here is CASSSGTSGTQYF. CDR3 in DNA: TGTGCCAGCAGCTCGGGGACTAGCGGTACGCAGTATTTT.

The V and J genes are TRBV19 and TRBJ1-2; maybe TRBD1 (6 bases). The V gene lost 5 bases and the J gene lost 2 bases, with 12 bases spanning the gap. In germline, CDR1 is LNHDA, CDR2 SQIVND (reference sequence). This CDR3 comprises 14 residues. For the CDR3, the DNA is TGTGCCAGTAGTGTTCAACAGGGAAACTATGGCTACACCTTC. Its translation: CASSVQQGNYGYTF.

This clone came up once. The CDR3 region has the DNA TGTGCCAGCAGCTTAGCGTTGAGTGAGCAGTTCTTC. This translates into CASSLALSEQFF. The chain employs TRBV7-8 and TRBJ2-1; D not resolved. Trimming took off 0 bases at V and 9 bases at J, with 6 bases between the two ends. The CDR3 spans 12 residues. Germline V gene lookup returns CDR1 SGHVS and CDR2 FQNEAQ. The full variable domain, rest sourced from reference TRBV7-8 and TRBJ2-1, is GAGVSQSPRYKVAKRGQDVALRCDPISGHVSLFWYQQALGQGPEFLTYFQNEAQLDKSGLPSDRFFAERPEGSVSTLKIQRTQQEDSAVYLCASSLALSEQFFGPGTRLTVL.

V and J are TRBV7-8 and TRBJ2-7; TRBD1 matches at 10 bases. Losses at the gene ends were 3 bases for V and 1 base for J; bases not matched to a gene: 3. Germline lookup yields CDR1 SGHVS and CDR2 FQNEAQ. This CDR3 is 15 amino acids long. Here the CDR3 reads CASSFGTGVSYEQYF. In DNA form, the CDR3 reads TGTGCCAGCAGCTTTGGGACAGGGGTGTCCTACGAGCAGTACTTC.

The chain combines TRBV6-5 with TRBJ2-4, with a possible D match to TRBD1 (6 bases). CDR1 and CDR2 from the germline V gene are MNHEY and SVGAGI. The CDR3 extends over 15 amino acids. V was clipped by 6 bases and J by 0 bases, with 12 bases between them. DNA of the CDR3: TGTGCCAGCAGAGCTCCAGGGGTAGCCAAAAACATTCAGTACTTC. Translation gives CASRAPGVAKNIQYF.

This clone came up a few times. The J gene is TRBJ1-2, the V gene TRBV10-2, with 10 bases aligning to TRBD1. V lost 5 bases, J lost 8 bases, and 14 bases stayed unmatched. Per germline, CDR1 WSHSY and CDR2 SAAADI. CDR3 length equals 16 residues. For the CDR3, the DNA is TGCGCCAGCAGTCTCTCTCGACAGGGGGCCCCTACAGGCTACACCTTC. Translation gives CASSLSRQGAPTGYTF.

CDR3 sequence reads: CASSKTEETQYF. The CDR3 DNA reads TGTGCCAGCAGCAAGACAGAAGAGACCCAGTACTTC. The V and J genes are TRBV9 and TRBJ2-5; D is possibly TRBD1 (5 bases). V was pared by 4 bases and J by 3 bases, with 7 bases between. The CDR3 runs 12 residues. CDR1 and CDR2 (germline): SGDLS, YYNGEE. Using reference TRBV9 and TRBJ2-5 for the parts outside the CDR3, the full variable domain is DSGVTQTPKHLITATGQRVTLRCSPRSGDLSVYWYQQSLDQGLQFLIQYYNGEERAKGNILERFSAQQFPDLHSELNLSSLELGDSALYFCASSKTEETQYFGPGTRLLVL.

This chain links TRBV3-1 (or the pseudogene TRBV3-2) with TRBJ1-3; maybe TRBD1 (6 bases). CDR3 length: 17 amino acids. V lost 3 bases to trimming and J lost 3 bases, with 18 bases between them. Germline CDR1 is LGHDT and CDR2 is YNNKEL (reference sequence). Here the CDR3 reads CASSHRPQGRDGNTIYF. The CDR3 DNA follows: TGTGCCAGCAGCCACAGGCCCCAGGGGCGCGATGGAAACACCATATATTTT.

This clone was observed a single time. V is TRBV7-3 and J is TRBJ1-1; possible D gene TRBD1, 5 bases. Per germline, CDR1 SGHTA and CDR2 FQGTGA. This CDR3 comprises 15 residues. V lost 0 bases, J lost 2 bases, and 10 bases lay in between. CDR3 DNA sequence: TGTGCCAGCAGCTTAACCCCAGGGATCAACACTGAAGCTTTCTTT. Translated: CASSLTPGINTEAFF.

This chain uses TRBV11-2 with TRBJ1-2, with D tentatively TRBD1 (5 bases). The CDR3 has 12 residues. V dropped 4 bases and J dropped 5 bases, with 8 bases sitting between them. CDR1 is SGHAT and CDR2 is FQNNGV in the germline V gene. CDR3 sequence reads: CASSSAGYGYTF. Written as DNA, the CDR3 is TGTGCCAGCAGCTCAGCAGGGTATGGCTACACCTTC.

The rearrangement links TRBV5-1 to TRBJ2-5; the D is unclear. The germline CDR1 and CDR2 sequences are SGHRS and YFSETQ. This CDR3 comprises 14 residues. V lost 7 bases and J lost 4, with 17 bases in between. CDR3 DNA sequence: TGCGCCAGCTCGGTCATTGGAGTCCGAGAGACCCAGTACTTC. Translating gives CASSVIGVRETQYF.

The chain combines TRBV5-1 with TRBJ2-1; maybe TRBD1 (5 bases). From germline, CDR1 is SGHRS and CDR2 YFSETQ. The V and J ends lost 0 bases and 1 base respectively, with 11 bases between them. This CDR3 has 16 residues. Here the CDR3 DNA reads TGCGCCAGCAGCTTGGTAGGGGCGTTGTCCTACAATGAGCAGTTCTTC. Amino acid sequence: CASSLVGALSYNEQFF.

The chain is built from TRBV29-1 and TRBJ2-1; 9 bases map to TRBD1. V shed 6 bases, J shed 7 bases, and the junction held 7 bases outside the gene matches. Looked up from germline, CDR1 is SQVTM and CDR2 is ANQGSEA. The CDR3 covers 13 residues. The CDR3 DNA reads as TGCAGCGTCCCGGGACAGGGCGTGAATGAGCAGTTCTTC. Translation gives CSVPGQGVNEQFF.